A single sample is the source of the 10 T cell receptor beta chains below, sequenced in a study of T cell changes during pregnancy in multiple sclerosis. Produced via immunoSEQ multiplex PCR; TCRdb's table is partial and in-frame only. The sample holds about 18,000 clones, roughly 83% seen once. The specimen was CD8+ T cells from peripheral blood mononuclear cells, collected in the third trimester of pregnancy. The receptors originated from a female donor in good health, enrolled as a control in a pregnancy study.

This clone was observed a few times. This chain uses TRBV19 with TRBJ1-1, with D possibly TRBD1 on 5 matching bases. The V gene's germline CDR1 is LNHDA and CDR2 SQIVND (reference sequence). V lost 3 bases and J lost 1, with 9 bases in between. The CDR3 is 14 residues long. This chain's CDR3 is CASSIWGGNTEAFF. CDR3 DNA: TGTGCCAGTAGTATTTGGGGGGGGAACACTGAAGCTTTCTTT.

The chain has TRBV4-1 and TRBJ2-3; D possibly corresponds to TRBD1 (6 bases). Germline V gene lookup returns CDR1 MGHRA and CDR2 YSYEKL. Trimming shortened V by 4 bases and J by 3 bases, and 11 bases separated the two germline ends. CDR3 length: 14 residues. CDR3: CASSLPGQTDTQYF. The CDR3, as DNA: TGCGCCAGCAGCCTACCAGGACAGACAGATACGCAGTATTTT.

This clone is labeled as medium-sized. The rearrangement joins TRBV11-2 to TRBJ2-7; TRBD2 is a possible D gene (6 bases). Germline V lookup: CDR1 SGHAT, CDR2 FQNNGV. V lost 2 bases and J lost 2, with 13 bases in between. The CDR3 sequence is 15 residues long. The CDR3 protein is CASSLPGLGAYEQYF. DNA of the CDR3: TGTGCCAGCAGCTTACCGGGACTGGGGGCCTACGAGCAGTACTTC. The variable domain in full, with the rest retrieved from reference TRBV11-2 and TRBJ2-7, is EAGVAQSPRYKIIEKRQSVAFWCNPISGHATLYWYQQILGQGPKLLIQFQNNGVVDDSQLPKDRFSAERLKGVDSTLKIQPAKLEDSAVYLCASSLPGLGAYEQYFGPGTRLTVT.

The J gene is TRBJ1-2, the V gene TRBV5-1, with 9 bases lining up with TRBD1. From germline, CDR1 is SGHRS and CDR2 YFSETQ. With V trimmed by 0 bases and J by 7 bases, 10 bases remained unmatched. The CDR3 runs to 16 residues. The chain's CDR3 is CASSLAGTGLKGGYTF. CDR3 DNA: TGCGCCAGCAGCTTGGCCGGGACAGGGCTTAAGGGTGGCTACACCTTC. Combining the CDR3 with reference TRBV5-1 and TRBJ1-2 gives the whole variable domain KAGVTQTPRYLIKTRGQQVTLSCSPISGHRSVSWYQQTPGQGLQFLFEYFSETQRNKGNFPGRFSGRQFSNSRSEMNVSTLELGDSALYLCASSLAGTGLKGGYTFGSGTRLTVV.

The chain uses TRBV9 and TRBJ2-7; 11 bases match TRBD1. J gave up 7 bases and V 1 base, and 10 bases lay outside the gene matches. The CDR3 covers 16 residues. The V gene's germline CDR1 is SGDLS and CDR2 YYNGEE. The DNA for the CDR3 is TGTGCCAGCAGCGTAATGGGGACAGGGGGAATGGGGGAGCAGTACTTC. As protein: CASSVMGTGGMGEQYF.

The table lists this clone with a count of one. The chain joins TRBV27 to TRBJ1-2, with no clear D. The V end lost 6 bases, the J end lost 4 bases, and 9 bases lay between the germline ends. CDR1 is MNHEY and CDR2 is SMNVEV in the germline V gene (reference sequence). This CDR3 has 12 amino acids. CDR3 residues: CASRTGGYGYTF. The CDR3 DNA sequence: TGTGCCAGCAGGACCGGCGGCTATGGCTACACCTTC.

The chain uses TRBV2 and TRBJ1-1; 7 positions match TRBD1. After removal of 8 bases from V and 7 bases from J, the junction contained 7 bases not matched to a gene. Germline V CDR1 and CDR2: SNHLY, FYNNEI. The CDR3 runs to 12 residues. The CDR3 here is CASYRGGDEAFF. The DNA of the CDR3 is TGTGCCAGCTACAGGGGTGGGGATGAAGCTTTCTTT.

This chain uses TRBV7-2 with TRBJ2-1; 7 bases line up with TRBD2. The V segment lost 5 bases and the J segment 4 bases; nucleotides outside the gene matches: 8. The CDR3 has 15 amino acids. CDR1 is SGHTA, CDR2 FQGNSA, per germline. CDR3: CASSQLADGYNEQFF. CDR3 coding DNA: TGTGCCAGCAGCCAGCTAGCGGACGGATACAATGAGCAGTTCTTC.

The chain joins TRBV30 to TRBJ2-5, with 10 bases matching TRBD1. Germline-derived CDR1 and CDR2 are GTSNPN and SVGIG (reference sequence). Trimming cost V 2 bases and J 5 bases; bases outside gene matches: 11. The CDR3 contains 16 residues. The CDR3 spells CAWSTPLTGGWETQYF. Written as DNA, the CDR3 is TGTGCCTGGAGTACACCCCTGACAGGGGGCTGGGAGACCCAGTACTTC.

CDR3 protein: CASSLSGGAGYGYTF. CDR3 bases: TGTGCCAGCAGTTTATCAGGGGGCGCGGGCTATGGCTACACCTTC. The chain couples TRBV28 to TRBJ1-2; TRBD1 matches 8 bases. The CDR3 consists of 15 residues. V lost 1 base, J lost 4 bases, and 5 bases stayed unmatched. Germline assignment: CDR1 MDHEN and CDR2 SYDVKM.